This T cell receptor (beta chain) was identified during a study of regulatory T cells in long-lasting Graves disease. About the study: For a period under 3 months, newly diagnosed Graves' patients had taken antithyroid drugs.

Study-level results: Blood alone, not thyroid tissue, was studied.

This clonotype was detected ten times or more. The target antigen is unknown. Investigators prepared the TCR beta libraries by applying iRepertoire HTBI primers and Arm-PCR of CDR3 regions. TCRdb recomputed calls from the multiplex PCR reads with MiXCR, one row per CDR3 protein. The sample consists of 450,000 to 650,000 distinct CDR3 sequences, about 16% of them appearing once. CDR1 GTSNPN and CDR2 SVGIG come from the germline V gene (reference sequence). The CDR3 contains 14 residues. V gave up 0 bases and J gave up 5 bases, with 13 bases separating them. Time point here: newly diagnosed GD, antithyroid drugs for less than 3 months. There was RNA extracted from PBMCs, and the TCR library was made from it. The sample also formed part of further work on T cells in Graves' hyperthyroidism and ophthalmopathy. That study reports: Ophthalmopathy was identified by the model a median about 6.4 months ahead of onset.

This sample comprised peripheral blood mononuclear cells (PBMCs), obtained at new diagnosis, from a patient treated with antithyroid drugs. The V call is TRBV30, the J call TRBJ2-5; D perhaps matches TRBD2 (7 bases). This clonotype originated in a woman aged 35 to 60 with Graves disease. In nucleotides, the CDR3 is TGTGCCTGGAGTGTGTGGGGGGGCCGTGAGACCCAGTACTTC. The encoded protein is CAWSVWGGRETQYF. Combining the CDR3 with reference TRBV30 and TRBJ2-5 gives the whole variable domain SQTIHQWPATLVQPVGSPLSLECTVEGTSNPNLYWYRQAAGRGLQLLFYSVGIGQISSEVPQNLSASRPQDRQFILSSKKLLLSDSGFYLCAWSVWGGRETQYFGPGTRLLVL.